This paragraph covers one TCR beta chain sequence. Its specificity is unknown. Every patient had mismatch repair deficiency by PCR or immunohistochemistry. These data originate in a study of PD-1 blockade in mismatch repair-deficient tumors. Overall study: Patients had more than ten mismatch repair-deficient cancer types, all previously treated and progressing.

Clones were read by immunoSEQ multiplex PCR, and TCRdb kept only the in-frame ones, dropping some. The table includes some 50,000 clones, 77% detected once. Study findings and constraints: After pembrolizumab, tumor-resident clones rose rapidly, then generally contracted before radiologic responses.

Specimen: PBMCs, collected before pembrolizumab treatment. The TCR originated in an adult with mismatch repair-deficient cancer.

The CDR3 spells CASSLEGQGGGYTF. The CDR3 nucleotides are TGTGCCAGCAGCTTAGAGGGACAGGGGGGTGGCTACACCTTC. This chain joins TRBV7-2 and TRBJ1-2, with 11 bases that match TRBD1. The CDR3 length is 14 residues. V gave up 1 base and J gave up 7 bases; unmatched junction bases: 2. Germline lookup yields CDR1 SGHTA and CDR2 FQGNSA.